The clone carrying this T cell receptor (beta chain) appeared a single time. Its cognate antigen is unknown. The sample originates from a study of cytomegalovirus exposure and HLA in healthy donors. Study context: The use of the same platform for the 100 to 150 validation repertoires and the roughly 630 first-cohort repertoires was reported by a later analysis. Study observations and caveats: Usually a TCR sequence was rare, but some public TCRs were found in many donors. Cytomegalovirus association was assigned to about 150 TCR beta chains. The classifier reportedly diagnosed cytomegalovirus status with high sensitivity and specificity.

The CDR3 spans 15 residues. V was pared by 3 bases and J by 1 base, with 2 bases of the junction left unmatched. CDR1 is SGHRS and CDR2 is YFSETQ in the germline V gene. The method was immunoSEQ multiplex PCR; TCRdb's version includes in-frame clones alone and lacks a portion of them. The sample holds about 130,000 clones; approximately 88% are singletons and the top ten take 2% to 2.5%. The chain combines TRBV5-1 with TRBJ2-3; 10 bases line up with TRBD2. Sequencing input: PBMCs. The source is a woman aged 18-35 years in good health and CMV-seronegative. As DNA, the CDR3 is TGCGCCAGCAGCTCCCTAGCGGGAGGCACAGATACGCAGTATTTT. Translation gives CASSSLAGGTDTQYF.